Shown below are 22 T cell receptor beta chains from a single sample sequenced in a study of T cell changes during pregnancy in multiple sclerosis. TCRdb's table, derived via immunoSEQ multiplex PCR, lists solely in-frame clones and lacks some. The repertoire has 90,000 to 120,000 clones, almost 95% of them found once; the top ten carry about 0.9%. The starting material was peripheral blood, obtained before pregnancy. The receptors were sampled from a female donor with multiple sclerosis, enrolled in a pregnancy study.

This clone appeared a single time. This chain uses TRBV19 with TRBJ1-1, with D possibly TRBD1 on 5 matching bases. Germline CDR1 LNHDA, CDR2 SQIVND (reference sequence). V dropped 5 bases and J dropped 5 bases, with 12 bases sitting between them. The length of the CDR3 is 13 residues. CDR3 sequence: CASSPLGGTEAFF. CDR3 in DNA: TGTGCCAGTAGTCCGCTCGGGGGGACTGAAGCTTTCTTT. Supplemented by reference TRBV19 and TRBJ1-1, the full variable domain reads DGGITQSPKYLFRKEGQNVTLSCEQNLNHDAMYWYRQDPGQGLRLIYYSQIVNDFQKGDIAEGYSVSREKKESFPLTVTSAQKNPTAFYLCASSPLGGTEAFFGQGTRLTVV.

This clone was detected only a few times. The rearrangement joins TRBV30 to TRBJ2-3, with D tentatively TRBD2 (6 bases). The V end lost 1 base, the J end lost 5 bases, and 16 bases lay between the germline ends. In germline, CDR1 is GTSNPN, CDR2 SVGIG (reference sequence). This CDR3 spans 15 amino acids. Here the CDR3 DNA reads TGTGCCTGGAGTGGGGGGACTGTAGGTGGAGATACGCAGTATTTT. As protein: CAWSGGTVGGDTQYF.

The chain couples TRBV18 to TRBJ2-1; 9 bases map to TRBD1. V dropped 2 bases and J dropped 3; count of bases not matched to a gene: 2. The CDR3 spans 15 residues. CDR1 is KGHSH, CDR2 LQKENI, per germline. CDR3 DNA sequence: TGTGCCAGCTCACCAAGGGACAGGGTCTACAATGAGCAGTTCTTC. Amino acids: CASSPRDRVYNEQFF.

To note about this clone: This sample includes further DNA sequences coding for the same CDR3. The rearrangement joins TRBV7-2 to TRBJ2-5; TRBD1 matches at 7 bases. This CDR3 is 15 amino acids long. V lost 1 base and J lost 1; bases outside the gene matches: 3. Germline lookup yields CDR1 SGHTA and CDR2 FQGNSA. The CDR3 region is CASSLVDRAQETQYF. The DNA of the CDR3 is TGTGCCAGCAGCTTAGTTGACAGGGCCCAAGAGACCCAGTACTTC.

The chain combines TRBV7-8 with TRBJ2-7; no definite D call. Germline V gene lookup returns CDR1 SGHVS and CDR2 FQNEAQ. Trimming stripped 1 base from V and 0 bases from J, with 13 bases between. This CDR3 contains 16 residues. CDR3 sequence reads: CASSLVRDSSSYEQYF. The CDR3 DNA follows: TGTGCCAGCAGCTTAGTGCGCGACTCGAGCTCCTACGAGCAGTACTTC.

The chain couples TRBV11-2 to TRBJ2-1, with TRBD2 identical over 7 bases. V trimming: 1 base; J trimming: 3 bases; junction bases outside the gene matches: 3. There are 15 residues in the CDR3. Germline-derived CDR1 and CDR2 are SGHAT and FQNNGV. The CDR3, as DNA: TGTGCCAGCAGCTTAGGGACTAGTTTCTACAATGAGCAGTTCTTC. Translation: CASSLGTSFYNEQFF.

The chain is built from TRBV5-4 and TRBJ2-5; possible D gene TRBD2, 6 bases. V was shortened by 5 bases and J by 4 bases, with 12 bases between the two germline ends. Per the germline V gene, CDR1 is SGHNT and CDR2 is YYREEE (reference sequence). The CDR3 is 13 amino acids. The CDR3, as DNA: TGTGCCAGCAGTCCGGGGGTTGTAGAGACCCAGTACTTC. It translates to CASSPGVVETQYF.

This chain joins TRBV19 and TRBJ2-7, with TRBD1 matching 8 bases. With V trimmed by 6 bases and J by 0 bases, 7 bases remained unmatched. The germline CDR1 and CDR2 sequences are LNHDA and SQIVND (reference sequence). The CDR3 covers 15 residues. For the CDR3, the DNA is TGTGCCAGTAGACGGACAGGGTTGAGCTCCTACGAGCAGTACTTC. Protein sequence: CASRRTGLSSYEQYF. The full variable domain, completed using reference TRBV19 and TRBJ2-7, is DGGITQSPKYLFRKEGQNVTLSCEQNLNHDAMYWYRQDPGQGLRLIYYSQIVNDFQKGDIAEGYSVSREKKESFPLTVTSAQKNPTAFYLCASRRTGLSSYEQYFGPGTRLTVT.

V gene TRBV13 combines with J gene TRBJ2-6; the D is unclear. Per germline, CDR1 PRHDT and CDR2 FYEKMQ (reference sequence). Deletions cut 0 bases from V and 0 bases from J, with 9 bases between. There are 17 residues in the CDR3. CDR3 loop: CASSLGAKLSGANVLTF. CDR3 nucleotide sequence: TGTGCCAGCAGCTTAGGCGCCAAACTCTCTGGGGCCAACGTCCTGACTTTC.

The chain links TRBV10-2 to TRBJ2-7, with 11 bases that match TRBD2. This CDR3 has 14 residues. The V gene end was trimmed by 5 bases and the J gene end by 4 bases; junction bases not matched to a gene: 4. Germline V gene lookup returns CDR1 WSHSY and CDR2 SAAADI. This CDR3 is CASSTGTSGYEQYF. CDR3 in DNA: TGCGCCAGCAGTACCGGGACTAGCGGATACGAGCAGTACTTC.

V is TRBV7-8 and J is TRBJ2-3, with TRBD1 matching over 7 bases. Looked up from germline, CDR1 is SGHVS and CDR2 is FQNEAQ. With V trimmed by 5 bases and J by 9 bases, 8 bases remained unmatched. The CDR3 contains 13 residues. CDR3 coding DNA: TGTGCCAGCAGCCCTAAAACAGGGGTGACGCAGTATTTT. It specifies CASSPKTGVTQYF.

The V gene is TRBV9, the J gene TRBJ2-3; 11 bases map to TRBD2. The trim removed 0 bases at V and 3 bases at J, leaving 6 bases unmatched. The length of the CDR3 is 17 residues. Per the germline V gene, CDR1 is SGDLS and CDR2 is YYNGEE. CDR3 protein: CASSVAPLAGETDTQYF. CDR3 DNA sequence: TGTGCCAGCAGCGTAGCCCCACTAGCGGGAGAGACAGATACGCAGTATTTT.

As to this clone: The sample has other DNA sequences that encode this CDR3 too. The gene calls are TRBV19 and TRBJ2-7, with a possible D match to TRBD1 (6 bases). V was clipped by 3 bases and J by 0 bases, with 9 bases between them. The CDR3 sequence is 14 residues long. CDR1 LNHDA and CDR2 SQIVND come from the germline V gene (reference sequence). Written as DNA, the CDR3 is TGTGCCAGTAGTATCACAGGGAGCTCCTACGAGCAGTACTTC. Translated: CASSITGSSYEQYF. The variable domain in full, with the rest retrieved from reference TRBV19 and TRBJ2-7, is DGGITQSPKYLFRKEGQNVTLSCEQNLNHDAMYWYRQDPGQGLRLIYYSQIVNDFQKGDIAEGYSVSREKKESFPLTVTSAQKNPTAFYLCASSITGSSYEQYFGPGTRLTVT.

The genes are TRBV18 and TRBJ1-1, with 8 bases matching TRBD1. This CDR3 spans 14 amino acids. V lost 6 bases and J lost 10; bases outside the gene matches: 13. Germline CDR1 reads KGHSH; CDR2 reads LQKENI. As DNA, the CDR3 is TGTGCCAGCTCCCGCCAAGGACAGGGTTTTGGAGCTTTCTTT. This codes for CASSRQGQGFGAFF.

Comments on this clone: This specimen includes other DNA sequences encoding the same CDR3. V and J are TRBV5-5 and TRBJ1-4; D not resolved. Trimming removed 0 bases at V and 8 bases at J, with 8 bases between. From germline, CDR1 is SGHKS and CDR2 YYEKEE (reference sequence). This CDR3 has 13 residues. CDR3 bases: TGTGCCAGCAGCTTGGTCCCGGGAGAAAAACTGTTTTTT. Encoded protein: CASSLVPGEKLFF.

The chain links TRBV5-6 to TRBJ2-7; 10 bases are shared with TRBD2. The CDR3 totals 15 residues. Germline V CDR1 and CDR2: SGHDT, YYEEEE. The J segment lost 3 bases and the V segment lost 2 bases, leaving 5 bases of the junction unmatched. This chain's CDR3 is CASSFIAGGFYEQYF. The DNA of the CDR3 is TGTGCCAGCAGCTTTATAGCGGGAGGTTTCTACGAGCAGTACTTC.

The chain recombines TRBV5-6 with TRBJ2-4, with TRBD1 identical over 10 bases. The CDR3 covers 17 residues. The V and J ends lost 1 base and 3 bases, in that order; junction bases with no gene match: 7. Germline CDR1 SGHDT, CDR2 YYEEEE. The CDR3 sequence: CASSLIGQGGYKNIQYF. The CDR3 nucleotides are TGTGCCAGCAGCTTGATAGGACAGGGGGGATACAAAAACATTCAGTACTTC.

The chain couples TRBV12-5 to TRBJ1-5, with D maybe TRBD1 (6 bases). Trimming stripped 4 bases from V and 2 bases from J, with 15 bases between. The germline gives CDR1 LGHNT, CDR2 FRNRAP. The CDR3 has 16 residues. The CDR3 DNA sequence: TGTGCTAGTGGTTACGGGTCAGGGGCGGGCAATCAGCCCCAGCATTTT. Amino acid sequence: CASGYGSGAGNQPQHF.

The chain has TRBV4-1 and TRBJ2-1, with 8 bases that match TRBD2. Germline trimming cut 2 bases from V and 4 bases from J; bases unmatched to any gene: 10. The CDR3 spans 17 residues. Germline CDR1 is MGHRA and CDR2 is YSYEKL. The CDR3 reads CASSQPEEAGAYNEQFF. The DNA of the CDR3 is TGCGCCAGCAGCCAACCTGAGGAAGCGGGAGCGTACAATGAGCAGTTCTTC.

This clone was detected a few times. This chain links TRBV4-3 with TRBJ1-1; D is uncertain. CDR1 LGHNA and CDR2 YSLEER come from the germline V gene. The length of the CDR3 is 14 residues. V was clipped by 0 bases and J by 6 bases, with 11 bases between them. CDR3 nucleotide sequence: TGCGCCAGCAGCCAAGATTCAGGCCTACCTGAAGCTTTCTTT. Protein product: CASSQDSGLPEAFF.

This clone was recorded once. The chain couples TRBV29-1 to TRBJ2-1; TRBD1 matches at 11 bases. V trimming: 7 bases; J trimming: 0 bases; junction bases outside the gene matches: 11. Germline V lookup: CDR1 SQVTM, CDR2 ANQGSEA. The CDR3 sequence is 17 residues long. CDR3 protein: CSAPGTGGTSSYNEQFF. The CDR3 coding sequence is TGCAGCGCCCCCGGGACAGGGGGTACTAGCTCCTACAATGAGCAGTTCTTC.

As regards this clone: This specimen includes other DNA sequences encoding the same CDR3. The rearrangement joins TRBV19 to TRBJ2-7; 8 positions agree with TRBD1. The CDR3 loop spans 11 amino acids. The germline gives CDR1 LNHDA, CDR2 SQIVND (reference sequence). V lost 9 bases and J lost 7; bases outside the gene matches: 5. This CDR3 reads CASRQGYEQYF. CDR3 nucleotides: TGTGCCAGCAGACAGGGGTATGAGCAGTACTTC.